Each of the 8 T cell receptor beta chains below was sequenced from the same sample in a study of PD-L1 blockade in urothelial cancer. Documented time point: pretreatment peripheral blood. Only in-frame clones appear in the TCRdb table, and some are missing; sequencing was by immunoSEQ multiplex PCR. Of around 92,000 clones in the sample, more than 70% were seen once. The input for sequencing was PBMCs, taken around atezolizumab (anti-PD-L1) treatment. The receptors stem from an elderly woman with urothelial cancer.

The CDR3 DNA follows: TGTGCCAGCAGCCTGAGAGGTCGTCTGACCACCGGGGAGCTGTTTTTT. It encodes CASSLRGRLTTGELFF. The chain joins TRBV5-8 to TRBJ2-2, with D unclear. V was clipped by 4 bases and J by 4 bases, with 17 bases between them. Germline CDR1 SGHTS, CDR2 YDEGEE. The length of the CDR3 is 16 residues.

The chain joins TRBV30 to TRBJ1-2, with D uncertain. Germline V gene data show CDR1 as GTSNPN and CDR2 as SVGIG (reference sequence). The CDR3 is 11 amino acids. V lost 8 bases, J lost 8 bases, and 15 bases lay in between. The CDR3 sequence: CALDRRQGYTF. In DNA form, the CDR3 reads TGTGCCCTGGATAGGCGGCAGGGCTACACCTTC.

This chain joins TRBV27 and TRBJ1-1, with 9 bases aligning to TRBD1. The CDR3 length is 17 residues. Germline V gene data show CDR1 as MNHEY and CDR2 as SMNVEV (reference sequence). The junction had 11 bases not matched to a gene; V was cut back by 3 bases and J by 3 bases. CDR3 region: CASSFTGGTQSYTEAFF. The DNA of the CDR3 is TGTGCCAGCAGTTTTACAGGGGGCACCCAATCATACACTGAAGCTTTCTTT.

This chain uses TRBV5-1 with TRBJ2-7, with a possible D match to TRBD1 (5 bases). Trimming removed 0 bases at V and 5 bases at J, with 12 bases between. Germline CDR1 SGHRS, CDR2 YFSETQ. The CDR3 spans 14 residues. CDR3 in amino acids: CASSLGQSENEQYF. The CDR3 coding sequence is TGCGCCAGCAGCTTGGGACAGTCGGAAAACGAGCAGTACTTC.

This clone was recorded only once. The chain carries TRBV10-3 and TRBJ1-2; TRBD1 matches 8 bases. CDR1 is ENHRY and CDR2 is SYGVKD in the germline V gene. CDR3 length equals 13 residues. J gave up 6 bases and V 6 bases, and 6 bases lay outside the gene matches. The CDR3 sequence is CAISEDREHGYTF. The CDR3 DNA sequence: TGTGCCATCAGCGAGGACAGGGAACATGGCTACACCTTC.

This chain links TRBV19 with TRBJ2-1, with D maybe TRBD2 (6 bases). Germline assignment: CDR1 LNHDA and CDR2 SQIVND (reference sequence). The CDR3 is 15 amino acids. Trimming shortened V by 7 bases and J by 1 base, and 14 bases separated the two germline ends. In nucleotides, the CDR3 is TGTGCCAGTACCCCGACGGGAGTATCCTACAATGAGCAGTTCTTC. Amino acids: CASTPTGVSYNEQFF.

This chain joins TRBV10-3 and TRBJ1-4, with TRBD1 identical over 7 bases. Germline V gene data show CDR1 as ENHRY and CDR2 as SYGVKD. With 0 bases clipped from V and 8 bases from J, the junction kept 6 bases outside the gene matches. CDR3 length equals 15 residues. CDR3 DNA: TGTGCCATCAGTGAGTCGTACAGGGGTGGGGAAAAACTGTTTTTT. It translates to CAISESYRGGEKLFF.

This clone has more than one count but fewer than ten. This chain connects TRBV9 to TRBJ2-3; 9 positions agree with TRBD1. V dropped 4 bases and J dropped 2; count of bases not matched to a gene: 20. The CDR3 consists of 20 residues. Germline V gene lookup returns CDR1 SGDLS and CDR2 YYNGEE. In DNA, the CDR3 is TGTGCCAGCAGCTTTTCTTCAAGGGACAGGGCAGAGGGGCACACAGATACGCAGTATTTT. Protein: CASSFSSRDRAEGHTDTQYF.